Following are 27 T cell receptor beta chains from one sample sequenced in a study of blood T cell repertoires in COVID-19. The protocol was immunoSEQ multiplex PCR, while the TCRdb copy is restricted to in-frame clones and leaves out a portion. The sample includes 340,000 or so clones, around 80% of them seen just once. Material: peripheral blood. Receptor source: a man aged 30 to 39 with active or convalescent COVID-19.

The chain combines TRBV6-5 with TRBJ2-7; 9 bases are shared with TRBD2. Per the germline V gene, CDR1 is MNHEY and CDR2 is SVGAGI. The J segment lost 0 bases and the V segment lost 6 bases, leaving 3 bases of the junction unmatched. The CDR3 sequence is 14 residues long. The CDR3 sequence: CASRLAGSSYEQYF. Written as DNA, the CDR3 is TGTGCCAGCAGACTAGCGGGTTCCTCCTACGAGCAGTACTTC.

The chain has TRBV7-8 and TRBJ2-1; TRBD2 aligns across 13 bases. Looked up from germline, CDR1 is SGHVS and CDR2 is FQNEAQ. The CDR3 is 17 residues long. The V and J ends lost 5 bases and 8 bases, in that order; junction bases with no gene match: 12. CDR3 region: CASSNLLTSGGKDEQFF. The DNA for the CDR3 is TGTGCCAGCAGCAACCTCCTGACTAGCGGGGGGAAGGATGAGCAGTTCTTC.

CDR3 region: CASSLGLSGAFF. The CDR3 DNA follows: TGTGCCAGCAGCTTAGGCCTAAGCGGCGCTTTCTTT. V and J are TRBV7-8 and TRBJ1-1; D not resolved. Germline CDR1 is SGHVS and CDR2 is FQNEAQ. Trimming took off 1 base at V and 11 bases at J, with 11 bases between the two ends. There are 12 residues in the CDR3. Drawing the rest from reference TRBV7-8 and TRBJ1-1, the complete variable domain is GAGVSQSPRYKVAKRGQDVALRCDPISGHVSLFWYQQALGQGPEFLTYFQNEAQLDKSGLPSDRFFAERPEGSVSTLKIQRTQQEDSAVYLCASSLGLSGAFFGQGTRLTVV.

J is TRBJ2-1 and V is TRBV4-3, with 8 positions matching TRBD2. Unmatched junction bases numbered 4, after V lost 1 base and J lost 8 bases. The CDR3 covers 14 residues. Germline CDR1 and CDR2: LGHNA and YSLEER. CDR3 protein: CASSQAGGWDEQFF. The DNA of the CDR3 is TGCGCCAGCAGCCAAGCGGGGGGGTGGGATGAGCAGTTCTTC.

This chain uses TRBV5-4 with TRBJ1-5; 8 bases fit TRBD1. From germline, CDR1 is SGHNT and CDR2 YYREEE (reference sequence). The length of the CDR3 is 15 residues. The J segment lost 2 bases and the V segment lost 4 bases, leaving 5 bases of the junction unmatched. The CDR3 bases are TGTGCCAGCAGCAAGGGGACAGGTGGCAATCAGCCCCAGCATTTT. This gives the protein CASSKGTGGNQPQHF.

The chain couples TRBV7-3 to TRBJ1-5; 9 nucleotides agree with TRBD1. The ends lost 1 base at V and 7 bases at J; junction bases unmatched: 8. This CDR3 spans 16 amino acids. Germline CDR1 reads SGHTA; CDR2 reads FQGTGA. CDR3 amino acids: CASSLIGDREEQPQHF. CDR3 DNA sequence: TGTGCCAGCAGCTTAATTGGGGACAGGGAAGAACAGCCCCAGCATTTT.

This chain connects TRBV5-1 to TRBJ1-3, with a weak D call TRBD1 (6 bases). This CDR3 region has 15 residues. Germline V CDR1 and CDR2: SGHRS, YFSETQ. V was cut by 0 bases and J by 3 bases, with 10 bases left in between. The CDR3 DNA follows: TGCGCCAGCAGCTTGGACAGGGAGCATGGAAACACCATATATTTT. Translated, it gives CASSLDREHGNTIYF.

CDR3 amino acids: CASSRPEGAHTGELFF. The CDR3 region has the DNA TGCGCCAGCAGCCGCCCAGAGGGAGCTCACACCGGGGAGCTGTTTTTT. This sequence joins TRBV4-1 and TRBJ2-2; D is possibly TRBD2 (5 bases). Trimming cost V 4 bases and J 3 bases, with 15 bases left between them. The CDR3 covers 16 residues. CDR1 MGHRA and CDR2 YSYEKL come from the germline V gene.

This chain connects TRBV14 to TRBJ2-2, with 8 positions matching TRBD2. Germline CDR1 reads SGHDN; CDR2 reads FVKESK. V gave up 0 bases and J gave up 8 bases; unmatched junction bases: 11. The CDR3 covers 17 residues. The CDR3, as DNA: TGTGCCAGCAGCCAAGATGGGACTAGTTGGGTCAGAGGGGAGCTGTTTTTT. It specifies CASSQDGTSWVRGELFF.

The chain combines TRBV10-3 with TRBJ1-4; 7 nucleotides agree with TRBD1. The CDR3 runs to 15 residues. Germline V gene data show CDR1 as ENHRY and CDR2 as SYGVKD. J gave up 5 bases and V 5 bases, and 8 bases lay outside the gene matches. The CDR3 nucleotides are TGTGCCATCAGTAAGGAGGGGGCGCAGAATGAAAAACTGTTTTTT. Translating gives CAISKEGAQNEKLFF.

The chain carries TRBV27 and TRBJ2-7; tentatively, D is TRBD2 (6 bases). The CDR3 consists of 13 residues. The V and J ends lost 3 bases and 2 bases respectively, with 8 bases between them. Germline V gene lookup returns CDR1 MNHEY and CDR2 SMNVEV (reference sequence). The CDR3 region is CASSLASAYEQYF. DNA of the CDR3: TGTGCCAGCAGTTTGGCTAGCGCCTACGAGCAGTACTTC.

This clone was recorded once. The chain is built from TRBV4-2 and TRBJ2-7; 10 bases match TRBD1. This CDR3 has 18 amino acids. Per germline, CDR1 LGHNA and CDR2 YNFKEQ. J lost 0 bases, V lost 0 bases, and 8 bases had no gene match. DNA of the CDR3: TGTGCCAGCAGCCAAGATCGCCCGGGACAGGGGAGCTCCTACGAGCAGTACTTC. Translating it yields CASSQDRPGQGSSYEQYF.

The V gene is TRBV7-8, the J gene TRBJ2-1; 7 bases are shared with TRBD1. With 3 bases clipped from V and 0 bases from J, the junction kept 11 bases outside the gene matches. Germline values: CDR1 SGHVS, CDR2 FQNEAQ. The CDR3 spans 18 residues. The CDR3 region is CASSFLDPGTDSYNEQFF. As DNA, the CDR3 is TGTGCCAGCAGCTTTCTAGACCCTGGGACAGACTCCTACAATGAGCAGTTCTTC.

The chain uses TRBV11-3 and TRBJ2-1, with unresolved D. Between the trimmed V and J ends, which lost 0 bases and 11 bases, there was a span of 11 bases. CDR3 length: 13 amino acids. Per the germline V gene, CDR1 is SGHNT and CDR2 is YENEEA. CDR3 region: CASSLEARRKQFF. The CDR3 DNA reads TGTGCCAGCAGCTTAGAAGCCCGCAGGAAGCAGTTCTTC.

The genes are TRBV5-1 and TRBJ2-2, with 12 bases that match TRBD2. Per the germline V gene, CDR1 is SGHRS and CDR2 is YFSETQ. This CDR3 region has 18 residues. V was pared by 0 bases and J by 0 bases, with 3 bases of the junction left unmatched. This chain's CDR3 is CASSLGRTSGTNTGELFF. The CDR3 DNA reads TGCGCCAGCAGCTTGGGTCGGACTAGCGGGACGAACACCGGGGAGCTGTTTTTT.

The rearrangement links TRBV5-5 to TRBJ2-1, with D maybe TRBD1 (5 bases). Trimming removed 2 bases at V and 9 bases at J, with 15 bases between. The CDR3 is 14 amino acids. Germline V CDR1 and CDR2: SGHKS, YYEKEE (reference sequence). The CDR3 bases are TGTGCCAGCAGCTTTGGAGACAGTTGGGGTGAGCAGTTCTTC. It yields the protein CASSFGDSWGEQFF.

CDR3 loop: CASSLGQGLGQYF. The CDR3 DNA sequence: TGTGCCAGCAGCTTAGGTCAGGGGCTTGGGCAGTACTTC. V and J are TRBV11-2 and TRBJ2-7; maybe TRBD1 (6 bases). Germline V gene data show CDR1 as SGHAT and CDR2 as FQNNGV. The length of the CDR3 is 13 residues. The V gene lost 1 base and the J gene lost 9 bases, with 13 bases spanning the gap.

The rearrangement uses TRBV6-5 and TRBJ2-5; possibly TRBD1 for D (6 bases). CDR3 length: 14 amino acids. The germline V gene has CDR1 MNHEY and CDR2 SVGAGI. Trimming removed 6 bases from V and 0 bases from J, with 11 bases in between. The DNA of the CDR3 is TGTGCCAGCAGCCGGACAGTGTACCAAGAGACCCAGTACTTC. It yields the protein CASSRTVYQETQYF.

V usage is TRBV5-4 and J usage is TRBJ2-1; 7 nucleotides match TRBD2. The CDR3 totals 16 residues. J lost 3 bases, V lost 0 bases, and 6 bases had no gene match. In germline, CDR1 is SGHNT, CDR2 YYREEE (reference sequence). The CDR3 is CASSLGSGTIYNEQFF. DNA for the CDR3: TGTGCCAGCAGCTTGGGTTCGGGGACTATCTACAATGAGCAGTTCTTC.

The rearrangement uses TRBV5-8 and TRBJ1-2; D not resolved. The V end lost 4 bases, the J end lost 0 bases, and 16 bases lay between the germline ends. Germline V gives CDR1 SGHTS, CDR2 YDEGEE. CDR3 length equals 16 residues. The CDR3 protein is CASSHVSRSANYGYTF. In nucleotides, the CDR3 is TGTGCCAGCAGCCATGTGTCGAGGAGTGCTAACTATGGCTACACCTTC.

This clone showed up just once. The chain carries TRBV30 and TRBJ1-2, with D perhaps TRBD1 (5 bases). The germline gives CDR1 GTSNPN, CDR2 SVGIG (reference sequence). Between the trimmed V and J ends, which lost 1 base and 7 bases, there was a span of 13 bases. The length of the CDR3 is 13 residues. CDR3 sequence: CAWSEVGAAGYTF. The CDR3 nucleotides read TGTGCCTGGAGTGAAGTAGGGGCGGCTGGCTACACCTTC.

The chain is built from TRBV27 and TRBJ1-5; 7 nucleotides align to TRBD1. The junction had 7 bases not matched to a gene; V was cut back by 4 bases and J by 4 bases. The CDR3 sequence is 15 residues long. Germline CDR1 is MNHEY and CDR2 is SMNVEV (reference sequence). CDR3 in amino acids: CASSSRTGPNQPQHF. Written as DNA, the CDR3 is TGTGCCAGCAGTTCCCGGACAGGACCTAATCAGCCCCAGCATTTT.

This chain joins TRBV19 and TRBJ1-5; D is possibly TRBD1 (5 bases). Deletions cut 6 bases from V and 1 base from J, with 13 bases between. Germline V gene data show CDR1 as LNHDA and CDR2 as SQIVND (reference sequence). The CDR3 totals 15 residues. Here the CDR3 DNA reads TGTGCCAGTAGCTTTTTAAGGACAAGCAATCAGCCCCAGCATTTT. Its translation: CASSFLRTSNQPQHF.

The gene calls are TRBV5-4 and TRBJ1-1, with D perhaps TRBD1 (6 bases). There are 15 residues in the CDR3. CDR1 is SGHNT and CDR2 is YYREEE in the germline V gene (reference sequence). Trimming stripped 0 bases from V and 2 bases from J, with 11 bases between. CDR3 sequence reads: CASSLAGTRNTEAFF. CDR3 coding DNA: TGTGCCAGCAGCTTGGCAGGGACACGTAACACTGAAGCTTTCTTT.

This chain joins TRBV7-2 and TRBJ2-7; 11 nucleotides match TRBD1. The germline gives CDR1 SGHTA, CDR2 FQGNSA. With V trimmed by 4 bases and J by 0 bases, 5 bases remained unmatched. This CDR3 is 16 amino acids long. CDR3 sequence: CASSYGTGGRSYEQYF. The CDR3 DNA is TGTGCCAGCAGCTATGGGACAGGGGGACGCTCCTACGAGCAGTACTTC.

The rearrangement uses TRBV3-1 (or the pseudogene TRBV3-2) and TRBJ2-5; perhaps TRBD2 as D (6 bases). This CDR3 has 19 residues. CDR1 and CDR2 from the germline V gene are LGHDT and YNNKEL (reference sequence). The germline V and J ends were trimmed by 1 base and 5 bases, with 26 bases remaining between them. The CDR3 protein is CASSQAGSVFFGNRETQYF. The CDR3 coding sequence is TGTGCCAGCAGCCAAGCCGGGAGCGTGTTTTTCGGGAACAGGGAGACCCAGTACTTC.

This sequence joins TRBV5-6 and TRBJ2-2, with D perhaps matching TRBD1 (6 bases). V was cut by 7 bases and J by 0 bases, with 13 bases left in between. The CDR3 sequence is 15 residues long. Germline CDR1 is SGHDT and CDR2 is YYEEEE. In nucleotides, the CDR3 is TGTGCCAGCGGCCGGACAGTGTCGAACACCGGGGAGCTGTTTTTT. As protein: CASGRTVSNTGELFF.